This T cell receptor beta chain was profiled in a study of vaccination and CD4 T cells after COVID-19. Study information: Post-vaccine sample collection happened at a median of around 77 days after dose two, ranging 14 to 241.

As regards this clonotype: The antigen is not known.

The study sequenced cultured CD4+ T cell DNA using the Oncomine TCR Beta short-read assay. From CD4+ T cells that had been cultured, genomic DNA was extracted. TCRdb used MiXCR to reprocess the PCR reads, holding one entry per CDR3 protein. The table has more than 6,500 distinct CDR3 sequences, around two fifths seen once. The sample's treatment: approximately nine-day PBMC culture with coronavirus spike peptide pools or control peptides (ViraFEST assay). Prior to the COVID-19 pandemic (2011-2018), the unexposed donor's CD4+ T cells were collected. V was clipped by 5 bases and J by 2 bases; unmatched bases: 5. This CDR3 spans 16 amino acids. CDR1 is SGHAT, CDR2 FQNNGV, per germline.

The rearrangement uses TRBV11-2 and TRBJ2-1; TRBD1 matches 11 bases. The sample was CD4+ T cells from blood, cultured in vitro. The sequence derives from a human donor in good health. The CDR3 sequence is CASSDGQGAAYNEQFF. The CDR3 DNA sequence: TGTGCCAGCAGCGATGGACAGGGGGCGGCCTACAATGAGCAGTTCTTC.